A single sample is the source of the 27 T cell receptor beta chains below, sequenced in a study of tumor and adjacent non-tumor tissue in lung cancer. A modified ARM-PCR protocol with three rounds of nested PCR amplified TCRbeta. TCRdb itself ran the multiplex PCR reads through MiXCR, one entry per CDR3 protein. The sample holds under 85,000 distinct CDR3 sequences, over 65% seen once. RNA was extracted from bulk tissue without any cell sorting. The normal lung tissue was taken more than 3 cm from the tumor edge. Material: distant non-tumor lung tissue. Receptors were obtained from a man aged 65-85 years with non-small cell lung cancer.

Remarks on this clonotype: This clone may be a read error of a much larger clone one base away. DNA for the CDR3: TGTGCCAGCAGCTTAGTAGCGGGAGCCCCGAGCTCCTACAATGAGCAGTACTTC. Translating gives CASSLVAGAPSSYNEQYF. The rearrangement links TRBV7-2 to TRBJ2-1, with 9 bases aligning to TRBD2. TRBJ2-7 matches the DNA end more closely, so the J call is doubtful. The CDR3 totals 18 residues. Germline V CDR1 and CDR2: SGHTA, FQGNSA.

This chain uses TRBV11-3 with TRBJ1-1; maybe TRBD1 (5 bases). This CDR3 region has 15 residues. V was clipped by 6 bases and J by 3 bases, with 17 bases between them. Germline V lookup: CDR1 SGHNT, CDR2 YENEEA. In DNA form, the CDR3 reads TGTGCCAGCAGTCCCTCCACCGTAGGGGACACTGAAGCTTTCTTT. This codes for CASSPSTVGDTEAFF.

This clonotype showed up just once. An end of the junction does not agree with germline; a read error may underlie this. This chain connects TRBV12-3 or TRBV12-4 to TRBJ1-4; D unresolved. This CDR3 comprises 14 residues. The CDR3 nucleotides are TGTGCCGGCAGTTTGAGTGGTCTAGGTGAAAAACTGTTTTTT. Its translation is CAGSLSGLGEKLFF.

This rearrangement joins TRBV12-3 or TRBV12-4 to TRBJ1-3; 10 nucleotides match TRBD1. CDR3 size: 18 residues. Trimming took 5 bases from V and 12 from J; bases not matched to a gene: 22. The CDR3 spells CASSRPGTGVGSGIIIYF. The CDR3 DNA is TGTGCCAGCAGTCGTCCCGGGACAGGGGTCGGCTCTGGAATCATCATATATTTT.

With respect to this clonotype: Germline and junction disagree at one end, which may indicate a read error. The gene calls are TRBV12-3 or TRBV12-4 and TRBJ2-1; unclear D gene. The CDR3 is 15 amino acids. CDR3 sequence (DNA): TGTGCTAGCAGTCCGGAGAGGAGCTCCTACAATGAGCAGTTCTTC. Translation: CASSPERSSYNEQFF.

V usage is TRBV10-1 and J usage is TRBJ2-1, with no clear D. Germline assignment: CDR1 WNHNN and CDR2 SYGVQD (reference sequence). The CDR3 spans 14 residues. The germline V and J ends were trimmed by 11 bases and 0 bases, with 14 bases remaining between them. Here the CDR3 DNA reads TGCGCCCGTCCAAGGACGAGCTCCTACAATGAGCAGTTCTTC. This translates into CARPRTSSYNEQFF.

The J gene is TRBJ1-5, the V gene TRBV9; D is unresolved. The CDR3 runs to 13 residues. Germline CDR1 reads SGDLS; CDR2 reads YYNGEE. Trimming removed 0 bases from V and 4 bases from J, with 5 bases in between. CDR3 in amino acids: CASSVGLNQPQHF. In DNA form, the CDR3 reads TGTGCCAGCAGCGTAGGTCTGAATCAGCCCCAGCATTTT.

Worth noting for this clonotype: A read error may produce the germline difference seen at one junction end. This chain joins TRBV24-1 and TRBJ2-2, with D possibly TRBD2 on 6 matching bases. The CDR3 loop spans 15 amino acids. Looked up from germline, CDR1 is KGHDR and CDR2 is SFDVKD. The CDR3: CATSDQGGDTGELFF. The CDR3 nucleotides are TGTGCCACCAGTGACCAGGGAGGAGACACCGGGGAACTGTTTTTT.

In the case of this clonotype: With a much larger clone just one base away, this may be a read error. The chain combines TRBV5-5 with TRBJ1-5, with no clear D. V was pared by 1 base and J by 6 bases, with 11 bases between. The CDR3 consists of 14 residues. Germline lookup yields CDR1 SGHKS and CDR2 YYEKEE (reference sequence). CDR3 in DNA: TGTGCCAGCAGCTTGCGGATAGGAGGTCAGCCCCAGCATTTT. This encodes CASSLRIGGQPQHF.

As for this clonotype: At one boundary the junction diverges from the germline segment, which might be a read error. CDR3 sequence (DNA): TGTGCCAGCAGTTTAGTAGGCGGGAGGGCCTTCTACGAGCAGTATTTC. Protein sequence: CASSLVGGRAFYEQYF. The gene calls are TRBV7-8 and TRBJ2-7; 9 bases align to TRBD2. Germline lookup yields CDR1 SGHVS and CDR2 FQNEAQ. The CDR3 runs to 16 residues.

This clonotype was counted a single time. As the CDR3 is not closed by the conserved phenylalanine or tryptophan, this likely results from a read error. The gene calls are TRBV12-5 and TRBJ1-5; no clear D. Gene TRBJ2-3 matches the end of the DNA better, so the J call may be wrong. Germline loops: CDR1 LGHNT, CDR2 FRNRAP. The CDR3 runs to 14 residues. The CDR3: CASGLTAGNQPQYS. The CDR3 DNA follows: TGTGCTAGTGGCCTTACCGCTGGCAATCAACCCCAGTATTCT.

A note on this clonotype: A junction boundary mismatches the germline segment, possibly from a read error. This chain connects TRBV29-1 to TRBJ2-1; TRBD2 matches at 8 bases. CDR1 SQVTM and CDR2 ANQGSEA come from the germline V gene. This CDR3 spans 16 amino acids. CDR3 in amino acids: CNVEDHTSGIYNEQFF. As DNA, the CDR3 is TGCAACGTTGAAGACCACACTAGCGGTATCTACAATGAGCAGTTCTTC.

In this sample, this clonotype turned up many times. The V and J genes are TRBV6-4 and TRBJ2-2; D call uncertain. The germline gives CDR1 MRHNA, CDR2 SNTAGT. The CDR3 is made up of 13 amino acids. Trimming removed 3 bases at V and 0 bases at J, with 2 bases between. The CDR3 DNA is TGTGCCAGCAGTGAGGCGAACACCGGGGAGCTGTTTTTT. Encoded protein: CASSEANTGELFF.

The V gene is TRBV5-1, the J gene TRBJ1-1; D gene uncertain. Trimming left V 4 bases short and J 0 bases short, with 16 bases between. This CDR3 region has 16 residues. Germline CDR1 and CDR2: SGHRS and YFSETQ. CDR3 bases: TGCGCCAGCAGCCTGGATGGACTGAGGATGAACACTGAAGCTTTCTTT. This encodes CASSLDGLRMNTEAFF.

As for this clonotype: The junction does not match germline at one end; this may be a read error. The chain couples TRBV11-2 to TRBJ1-1; D uncertain. The CDR3 is 11 amino acids. Germline CDR1 and CDR2: SGHAT and FQNNGV. The CDR3 DNA follows: TGTGCCAGCGCCATGGTAGACGAAGCTTTTTTT. It codes for CASAMVDEAFF.

The genes are TRBV6-6 and TRBJ1-2, with D tentatively TRBD1 (6 bases). Germline CDR1 is MNHNY and CDR2 is SVGAGI (reference sequence). This CDR3 spans 14 amino acids. V lost 9 bases, J lost 9 bases, and 23 bases lay in between. CDR3 amino acids: CARSPRQVSRRYTF. For the CDR3, the DNA is TGTGCCAGAAGCCCTAGACAGGTATCAAGGCGCTACACCTTC.

Remarks on this clonotype: One junction end disagrees with the germline gene, perhaps due to a read error. The chain links TRBV10-3 to TRBJ2-7; D may be TRBD1 (5 bases). The CDR3 runs 14 residues. Germline V gene lookup returns CDR1 ENHRY and CDR2 SYGVKD. The CDR3 protein is CVINGAGNPYEQYF. The CDR3 nucleotides read TGTGTCATCAATGGTGCAGGGAACCCCTACGAGCAGTATTTC.

A remark on this clonotype: Just one base apart from a much larger clone, this may be a read error. The CDR3 DNA sequence: TGCAGTGCTGCTAACGGGGGAGACATTGAGCAGTTCTTC. As protein: CSAANGGDIEQFF. V usage is TRBV20-1 and J usage is TRBJ2-1; TRBD2 is a possible D gene (6 bases). The CDR3 covers 13 residues. V was cut by 5 bases and J by 9 bases, with 17 bases left in between. Germline CDR1 DFQATT, CDR2 SNEGSKA (reference sequence).

On this clonotype itself: One end of the junction varies from germline; a read error may be responsible. The rearrangement links TRBV10-3 to TRBJ2-7; the match to TRBD2 covers 7 bases. The germline gives CDR1 ENHRY, CDR2 SYGVKD. The CDR3 totals 16 residues. In nucleotides, the CDR3 is TGTGTCATCAGTCAGCTTTCGGGGGGAGTTGCTTACGAGCAGTACTTC. Amino acid sequence: CVISQLSGGVAYEQYF.

The sample holds many counts of this clonotype. J is TRBJ2-6 and V is TRBV12-3 or TRBV12-4, with D possibly called TRBD1 or TRBD2 (5 bases each). The CDR3 covers 15 residues. V was pared by 6 bases and J by 4 bases, with 13 bases between. The CDR3 DNA reads TGTGCCAGCAGCCAGGACGGGGCCGGGGCCAACGTCCTGACTTTC. Translating gives CASSQDGAGANVLTF.

Comment on this clonotype: In this CDR3 the conserved last residue, phenylalanine or tryptophan, is missing, so a read error is likely. The chain uses TRBV29-1 and TRBJ2-5, with D possibly being TRBD1 (6 bases). CDR1 SQVTM and CDR2 ANQGSEA come from the germline V gene. Trimming took 7 bases from V and 2 from J, leaving 23 bases between them. The CDR3 is 16 residues long. CDR3 in DNA: TGCAGCGCCAAGTCCCACCTCCAGACAGGTCAAGAGACCCAGTACATC. Translated, it gives CSAKSHLQTGQETQYI.

Points on this clonotype: A read error may explain this, as a much larger clone is one base away. The chain combines TRBV12-5 with TRBJ1-3, with D unresolved. CDR1 and CDR2 from the germline V gene are LGHNT and FRNRAP. The CDR3 runs 10 residues. The CDR3 region is CACGLNTIYF. The CDR3 DNA follows: TGTGCTTGTGGCTTAAACACCATATATTTT.

This chain uses TRBV28 with TRBJ1-3; D is possibly TRBD1 (6 bases). Germline V CDR1 and CDR2: MDHEN, SYDVKM. Between the trimmed V and J ends, which lost 10 bases and 3 bases, there was a span of 16 bases. CDR3 length: 14 residues. The CDR3 spells CANRFGRGGNTIYF. CDR3 DNA sequence: TGTGCCAACCGTTTTGGCAGGGGTGGAAACACCATATATTTT.

V usage is TRBV20-1 and J usage is TRBJ2-1; possible D gene TRBD1, 5 bases. The germline gives CDR1 DFQATT, CDR2 SNEGSKA (reference sequence). The V and J ends lost 5 bases and 9 bases respectively, with 11 bases between them. The CDR3 has 11 residues. The CDR3 reads CSASPRVEQFF. CDR3 DNA sequence: TGCAGTGCTTCACCCAGGGTTGAGCAGTTCTTC.

This chain joins TRBV7-2 and TRBJ2-7; TRBD1 matches at 8 bases. This CDR3 comprises 17 residues. Germline-derived CDR1 and CDR2 are SGHTA and FQGNSA. With 2 bases clipped from V and 6 bases from J, the junction kept 15 bases outside the gene matches. The CDR3 sequence is CASSLYTRQGYGREQYF. The DNA for the CDR3 is TGTGCCAGCAGCTTATACACCAGACAGGGGTATGGGCGCGAGCAGTACTTC. The variable domain in full, completed from reference TRBV7-2 and TRBJ2-7, reads GAGVSQSPSNKVTEKGKDVELRCDPISGHTALYWYRQSLGQGLEFLIYFQGNSAPDKSGLPSDRFSAERTGGSVSTLTIQRTQQEDSAVYLCASSLYTRQGYGREQYFGPGTRLTVT.

For this clonotype: This CDR3 fails to terminate in the conserved phenylalanine or tryptophan, so it likely reflects a read error. The chain carries TRBV11-2 and TRBJ2-7, with 9 bases matching TRBD1. Germline V gene data show CDR1 as SGHAT and CDR2 as FQNNGV. The CDR3 length is 14 residues. The CDR3 reads CASSRTGEWYGQYI. CDR3 nucleotides: TGTGCCAGCAGTCGGACAGGGGAATGGTACGGGCAGTACATC.

The gene calls are TRBV6-4 and TRBJ2-2, with a tentative D call TRBD2 (6 bases). This CDR3 spans 14 amino acids. V shed 4 bases and J shed 4 bases, with 10 bases lying between them. Germline V gene sequence: CDR1 MRHNA, CDR2 SNTAGT. The CDR3 loop is CASSVETSTGELFF. The CDR3 bases are TGTGCCAGCAGTGTTGAGACTAGCACCGGGGAGCTGTTTTTT.